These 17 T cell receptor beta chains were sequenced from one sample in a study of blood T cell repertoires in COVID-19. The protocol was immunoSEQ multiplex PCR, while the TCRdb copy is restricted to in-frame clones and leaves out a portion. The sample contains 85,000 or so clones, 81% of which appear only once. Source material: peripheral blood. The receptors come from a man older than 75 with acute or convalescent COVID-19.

CDR3 DNA sequence: TGCGCCAGCAGCCTCCAGGGGGTGAACACTGAAGCTTTCTTT. It translates to CASSLQGVNTEAFF. The J gene is TRBJ1-1, the V gene TRBV5-1, with TRBD1 identical over 7 bases. Germline V gene data show CDR1 as SGHRS and CDR2 as YFSETQ. The CDR3 length is 14 residues. V lost 4 bases and J lost 0; bases outside the gene matches: 3.

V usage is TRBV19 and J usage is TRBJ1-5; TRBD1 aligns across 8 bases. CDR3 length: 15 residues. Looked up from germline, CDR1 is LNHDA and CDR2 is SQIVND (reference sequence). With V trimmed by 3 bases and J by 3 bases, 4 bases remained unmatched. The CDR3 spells CASSIDRGDNQPQHF. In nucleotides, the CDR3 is TGTGCCAGTAGTATTGACAGGGGTGACAATCAGCCCCAGCATTTT.

The CDR3 DNA is TGTGCCAGCTCAGCTTATACAGGGGGCAGGGGCTACGAGCAGTACTTC. It yields the protein CASSAYTGGRGYEQYF. The rearrangement joins TRBV18 to TRBJ2-7; 9 bases align to TRBD1. This CDR3 has 16 residues. The V segment lost 5 bases and the J segment 3 bases; nucleotides outside the gene matches: 11. Germline CDR1 and CDR2: KGHSH and LQKENI.

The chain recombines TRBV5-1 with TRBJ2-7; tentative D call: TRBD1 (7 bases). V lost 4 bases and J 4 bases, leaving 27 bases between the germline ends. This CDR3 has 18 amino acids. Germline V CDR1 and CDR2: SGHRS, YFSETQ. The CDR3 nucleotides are TGCGCCAGCAGCCTGGGGGGTGGGCACGGACAGGCCGTTTACGAGCAGTACTTC. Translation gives CASSLGGGHGQAVYEQYF.

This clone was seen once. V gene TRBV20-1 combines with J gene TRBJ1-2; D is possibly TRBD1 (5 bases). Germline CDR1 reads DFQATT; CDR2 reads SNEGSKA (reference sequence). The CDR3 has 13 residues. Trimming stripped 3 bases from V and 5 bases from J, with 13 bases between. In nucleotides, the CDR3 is TGCAGTGCTAGTACGCGGGGCGCATATGGCTACACCTTC. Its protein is CSASTRGAYGYTF.

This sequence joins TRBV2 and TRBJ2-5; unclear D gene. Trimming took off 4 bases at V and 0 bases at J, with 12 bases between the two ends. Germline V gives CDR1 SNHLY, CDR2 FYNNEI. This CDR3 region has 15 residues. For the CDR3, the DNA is TGTGCCAGCAGTGTCTCCTATCTCAACCAAGAGACCCAGTACTTC. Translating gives CASSVSYLNQETQYF.

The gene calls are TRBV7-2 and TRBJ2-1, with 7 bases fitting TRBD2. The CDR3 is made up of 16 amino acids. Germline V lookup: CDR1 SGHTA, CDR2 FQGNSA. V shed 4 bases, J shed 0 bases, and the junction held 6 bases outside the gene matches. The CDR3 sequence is CASSSSSGSSYNEQFF. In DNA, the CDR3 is TGTGCCAGCAGCTCCTCTAGCGGAAGCTCCTACAATGAGCAGTTCTTC.

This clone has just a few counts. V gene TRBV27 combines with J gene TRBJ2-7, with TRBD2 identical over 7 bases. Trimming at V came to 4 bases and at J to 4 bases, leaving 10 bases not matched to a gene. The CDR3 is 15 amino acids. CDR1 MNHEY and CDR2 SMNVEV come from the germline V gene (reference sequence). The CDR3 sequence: CASSSSGRGGYEQYF. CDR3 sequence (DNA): TGTGCCAGCAGTTCCTCGGGGAGGGGTGGTTACGAGCAGTACTTC.

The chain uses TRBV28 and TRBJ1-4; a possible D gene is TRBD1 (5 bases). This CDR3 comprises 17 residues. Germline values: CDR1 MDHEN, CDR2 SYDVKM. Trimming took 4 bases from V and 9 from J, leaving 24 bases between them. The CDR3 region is CASSSHPPGREGKKLFF. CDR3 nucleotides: TGTGCCAGCAGTTCTCACCCCCCGGGCAGGGAGGGCAAAAAACTGTTTTTT. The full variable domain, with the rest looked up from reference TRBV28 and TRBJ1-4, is DVKVTQSSRYLVKRTGEKVFLECVQDMDHENMFWYRQDPGLGLRLIYFSYDVKMKEKGDIPEGYSVSREKKERFSLILESASTNQTSMYLCASSSHPPGREGKKLFFGSGTQLSVL.

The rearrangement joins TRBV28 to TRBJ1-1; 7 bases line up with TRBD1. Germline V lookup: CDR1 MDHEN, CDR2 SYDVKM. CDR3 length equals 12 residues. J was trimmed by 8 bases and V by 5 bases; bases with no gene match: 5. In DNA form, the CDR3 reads TGTGCCAGCAGTGCGCGGACAGGAGAAGCTTTCTTT. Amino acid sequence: CASSARTGEAFF.

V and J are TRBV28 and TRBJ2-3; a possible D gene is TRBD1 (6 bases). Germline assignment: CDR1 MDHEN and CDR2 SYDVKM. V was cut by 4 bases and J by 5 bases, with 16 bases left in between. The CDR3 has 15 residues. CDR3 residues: CASSSRFQGKDTQYF. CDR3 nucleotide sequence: TGTGCCAGCAGTTCTCGATTTCAGGGGAAAGATACGCAGTATTTT.

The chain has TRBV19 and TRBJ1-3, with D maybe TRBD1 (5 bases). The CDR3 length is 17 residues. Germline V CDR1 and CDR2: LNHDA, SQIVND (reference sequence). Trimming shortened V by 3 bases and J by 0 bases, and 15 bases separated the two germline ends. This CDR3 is CASSMGLQAYSGNTIYF. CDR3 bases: TGTGCCAGTAGTATGGGCTTACAGGCGTACTCTGGAAACACCATATATTTT.

CDR3 sequence: CASSLPTNTEAFF. The CDR3 DNA follows: TGTGCCAGCAGCTTACCGACAAACACTGAAGCTTTCTTT. This chain connects TRBV5-4 to TRBJ1-1; no clear D. V gave up 2 bases and J gave up 2 bases, with 7 bases separating them. The CDR3 runs to 13 residues. Per the germline V gene, CDR1 is SGHNT and CDR2 is YYREEE (reference sequence).

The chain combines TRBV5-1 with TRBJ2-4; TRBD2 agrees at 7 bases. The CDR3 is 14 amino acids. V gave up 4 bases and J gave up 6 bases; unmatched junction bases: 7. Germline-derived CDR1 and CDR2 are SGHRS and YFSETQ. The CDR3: CASSPGRGGNIQYF. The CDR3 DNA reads TGCGCCAGCAGCCCGGGGAGGGGCGGAAACATTCAGTACTTC.

CDR3 amino acids: CASSYSTGFGYQPQHF. CDR3 nucleotide sequence: TGTGCCAGCAGTTACTCAACAGGGTTTGGCTATCAGCCCCAGCATTTT. The V call is TRBV6-6, the J call TRBJ1-5; D may be TRBD1 (6 bases). V was clipped by 0 bases and J by 5 bases, with 14 bases between them. The CDR3 has 16 residues. CDR1 and CDR2 from the germline V gene are MNHNY and SVGAGI (reference sequence).

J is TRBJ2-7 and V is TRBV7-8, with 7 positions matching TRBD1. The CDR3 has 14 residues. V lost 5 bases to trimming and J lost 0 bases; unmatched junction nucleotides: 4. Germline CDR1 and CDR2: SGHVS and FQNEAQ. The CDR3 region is CASSGTVVSYEQYF. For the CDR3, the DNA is TGTGCCAGCAGCGGGACAGTAGTCTCCTACGAGCAGTACTTC.

Here the CDR3 reads CATSRAGRGLDQPQHF. The CDR3 nucleotides are TGTGCCACCAGCAGAGCGGGCAGGGGGCTCGATCAGCCCCAGCATTTT. The chain is built from TRBV15 and TRBJ1-5; 8 bases are a match to TRBD1. Germline CDR1 reads LNHNV; CDR2 reads YYDKDF (reference sequence). There are 16 residues in the CDR3. With 1 base clipped from V and 5 bases from J, the junction kept 7 bases outside the gene matches.